Sequencing of this T cell receptor (beta chain) was carried out in a study of OX40 agonist ivuxolimab in advanced cancers. Study information: Patients were treated with intravenous ivuxolimab, dosed at 0.01 to 10 mg/kg and infused every 2 weeks.

Concerning this clone: Its antigen is still unknown.

The CDR3 totals 15 residues. With V trimmed by 7 bases and J by 6 bases, 13 bases remained unmatched. Germline-derived CDR1 and CDR2 are LNHDA and SQIVND (reference sequence). Regarding the study as a whole: With doses of 0.1-3.0 mg/kg, partial responders showed among the lowest clonal expansion.

Method: immunoSEQ multiplex PCR; TCRdb's copy keeps in-frame clones and lacks some. The top ten hold 2.5% to 3.5% of the sample, which has approximately 58,000 clones, about 85% seen once. The sample in question was CD4+ or CD8+ T cells sorted from blood, obtained in a trial of the OX40 agonist ivuxolimab. The source of this sequence is an adult with an advanced solid tumor such as melanoma, head and neck, liver or kidney cancer. V is TRBV19 and J is TRBJ2-5; TRBD2 aligns across 8 bases. The CDR3 nucleotides read TGTGCCAGTACGGGAGGGGGTGTCCTCGGAAAGACCCAGTACTTC. Its translation: CASTGGGVLGKTQYF. The full variable domain, its missing parts supplied by reference TRBV19 and TRBJ2-5, is DGGITQSPKYLFRKEGQNVTLSCEQNLNHDAMYWYRQDPGQGLRLIYYSQIVNDFQKGDIAEGYSVSREKKESFPLTVTSAQKNPTAFYLCASTGGGVLGKTQYFGPGTRLLVL.